One T cell receptor (beta chain) is described in this entry. Source study methods: Amplifying reference gene primers gave estimates of nucleated cell counts. The assay was immunoSEQ multiplex PCR, and TCRdb's table has in-frame clones only and misses some. That table gives V, J and clone size, and the DNA gave D and trimming. This table holds about 170,000 clones, about 80% found once. The sample originates from a study of blood T cell repertoires in COVID-19. Study details: Samples came from the United States, Italy and Spain, spanning acute and convalescent COVID-19. From T cells, B-cell-depleted T cells, or PBMCs came the material, which was cDNA or gDNA.

The receptor comes from a man between 60 and 75 years old with acute or convalescent COVID-19. The sequencing sample was made of peripheral blood.

CDR3 sequence: CASSLASHTGELFF. The CDR3, as DNA: TGTGCCAGCAGCTTGGCTAGCCACACCGGGGAGCTGTTTTTT. This sequence joins TRBV7-2 and TRBJ2-2; TRBD2 might be the D (5 bases). CDR3 length: 14 amino acids. CDR1 and CDR2 (germline): SGHTA, FQGNSA. Deletions cut 3 bases from V and 3 bases from J, with 8 bases between.